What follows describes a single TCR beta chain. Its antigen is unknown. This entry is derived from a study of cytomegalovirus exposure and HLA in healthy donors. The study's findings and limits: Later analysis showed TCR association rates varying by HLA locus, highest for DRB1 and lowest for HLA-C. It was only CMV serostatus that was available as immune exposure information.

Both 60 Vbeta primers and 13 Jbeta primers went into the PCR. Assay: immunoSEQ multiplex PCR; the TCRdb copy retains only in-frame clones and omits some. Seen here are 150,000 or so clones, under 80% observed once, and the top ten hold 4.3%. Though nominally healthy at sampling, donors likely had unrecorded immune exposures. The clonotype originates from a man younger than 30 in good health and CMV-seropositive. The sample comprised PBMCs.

In DNA form, the CDR3 reads TGTGCCAGCAGTTACCCGGGACTCACCACCCCCGGGGAGCTGTTTTTT. Translation gives CASSYPGLTTPGELFF. V gene TRBV2 combines with J gene TRBJ2-2, with D possibly matching TRBD2 (6 bases). V lost 5 bases to trimming and J lost 6 bases, with 19 bases between them. Germline assignment: CDR1 SNHLY and CDR2 FYNNEI. The CDR3 spans 16 residues.